The entry below gives a single T cell receptor beta chain sequence along with its context. What it recognizes is unknown. Here immunoSEQ multiplex PCR was the method, and the copy in TCRdb shows in-frame clones only, minus some. Of 130,000 to 150,000 clones in the sample, around 94% are singletons; the top ten hold approximately 12%. The CDR3 runs to 16 residues. CDR1 is LNHDA and CDR2 is SQIVND in the germline V gene (reference sequence). Trimming cost V 7 bases and J 8 bases; bases outside gene matches: 16. This entry is derived from a study of T cell responses to AZD1222 COVID-19 vaccine. Findings and caveats of the study: Spike-specific TCR breadth and depth rose after two AZD1222 doses. At baseline, just 6 or 7 AZD1222 recipients tested seropositive.

The rearrangement links TRBV19 to TRBJ1-5; TRBD1 matches 8 bases. The sequence derives from an adult who had recovered from COVID-19. Here the sequenced sample was peripheral blood, taken after recovery from COVID-19. CDR3: CASKTGALFAIEPQHF. CDR3 bases: TGTGCCAGTAAGACAGGGGCCCTTTTCGCAATAGAGCCCCAGCATTTT.